This record covers a single T cell receptor beta chain. TCRdb's copy holds only in-frame clones and misses some; the assay was immunoSEQ multiplex PCR. Here the sample spans some 420,000 clones, more than 80% being singletons. These data belong to a study of blood T cell repertoires in COVID-19. Looked up from germline, CDR1 is SGHRS and CDR2 is YFSETQ. This CDR3 is built from 13 residues. The V end was cut by 1 base, the J end by 6 bases, with 7 bases between. The chain has TRBV5-1 and TRBJ1-4; the D is unclear. Sequenced input: PBMCs or T cells enriched from blood (not recorded which). The receptor was derived from a man in his thirties or forties who had recovered from COVID-19. The CDR3 bases are TGCGCCAGCAGCTTGAGAGGTGATGAAAAACTGTTTTTT. It specifies CASSLRGDEKLFF.